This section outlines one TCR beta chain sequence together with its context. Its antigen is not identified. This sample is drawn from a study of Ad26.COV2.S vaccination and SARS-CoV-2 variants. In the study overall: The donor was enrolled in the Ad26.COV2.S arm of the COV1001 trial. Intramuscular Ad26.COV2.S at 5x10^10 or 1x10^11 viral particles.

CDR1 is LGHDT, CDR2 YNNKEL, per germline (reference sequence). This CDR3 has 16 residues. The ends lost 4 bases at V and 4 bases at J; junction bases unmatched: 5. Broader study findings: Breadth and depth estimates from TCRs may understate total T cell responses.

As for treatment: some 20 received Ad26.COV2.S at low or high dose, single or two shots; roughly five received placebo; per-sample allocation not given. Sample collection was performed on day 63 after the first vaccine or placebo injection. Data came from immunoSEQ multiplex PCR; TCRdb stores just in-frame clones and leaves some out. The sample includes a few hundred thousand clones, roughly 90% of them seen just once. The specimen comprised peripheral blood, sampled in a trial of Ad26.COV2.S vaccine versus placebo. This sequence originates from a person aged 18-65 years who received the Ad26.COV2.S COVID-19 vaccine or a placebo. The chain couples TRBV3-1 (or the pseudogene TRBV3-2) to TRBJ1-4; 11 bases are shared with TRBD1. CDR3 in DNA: TGTGCCAGCAGCCGCGGACAGGGGGCGGGTAATGAAAAACTGTTTTTT. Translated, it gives CASSRGQGAGNEKLFF.